Shown below are 10 T cell receptor beta chains from a single sample sequenced in a study of shared clonotypes between healthy human individuals. TCRdb's table, derived via immunoSEQ multiplex PCR, lists solely in-frame clones and lacks some. The sample has some 1,400,000 clones; 95% to 97% are singletons. The sample comprised naive CD4+ T cells sorted from blood. Specified subset: CD45RA+ positively selected. The source of these receptors is a man aged 25-45 years in good health.

The chain is built from TRBV30 and TRBJ2-2; weak D call: TRBD2 (5 bases). The V end was cut by 8 bases, the J end by 6 bases, with 16 bases between. Germline CDR1 reads GTSNPN; CDR2 reads SVGIG (reference sequence). The CDR3 sequence is 13 residues long. CDR3 region: CARPGNGAGELFF. CDR3 sequence (DNA): TGTGCCCGACCGGGAAACGGGGCCGGGGAGCTGTTTTTT.

The genes are TRBV7-3 and TRBJ1-1; no clear D gene. Between the trimmed V and J ends, which lost 5 bases and 4 bases, there was a span of 17 bases. Germline CDR1 reads SGHTA; CDR2 reads FQGTGA. The CDR3 runs 15 residues. CDR3 coding DNA: TGTGCCAGCAGCCCCGGGTCCGGATGGGGCACTGAAGCTTTCTTT. Translated, it gives CASSPGSGWGTEAFF.

The rearrangement uses TRBV14 and TRBJ2-1; TRBD1 might be the D (5 bases). Germline V gene sequence: CDR1 SGHDN, CDR2 FVKESK. The CDR3 runs 16 residues. V lost 4 bases and J lost 4, with 17 bases in between. The CDR3 bases are TGTGCCAGCAGCCCGTTAGTTATGGGGCGGTACAATGAGCAGTTCTTC. Translating gives CASSPLVMGRYNEQFF.

The V call is TRBV14, the J call TRBJ1-1; unclear D gene. The V gene's germline CDR1 is SGHDN and CDR2 FVKESK. V was clipped by 4 bases and J by 2 bases, with 14 bases between them. This CDR3 has 15 amino acids. The CDR3 bases are TGTGCCAGCAGCCCTTCTCCCGCAGGCAACACTGAAGCTTTCTTT. Translated, it gives CASSPSPAGNTEAFF.

V is TRBV6-5 and J is TRBJ2-1; TRBD2 matches 8 bases. J was trimmed by 4 bases and V by 6 bases; bases with no gene match: 5. CDR1 is MNHEY and CDR2 is SVGAGI in the germline V gene. The CDR3 totals 14 residues. DNA for the CDR3: TGTGCCAGCAGAATAGCGGGGTCTTACAATGAGCAGTTCTTC. Amino acids: CASRIAGSYNEQFF.

V is TRBV28 and J is TRBJ2-7; 10 bases are a match to TRBD1. The CDR3 runs 15 residues. With V trimmed by 6 bases and J by 1 base, 6 bases remained unmatched. Germline V gene data show CDR1 as MDHEN and CDR2 as SYDVKM. This CDR3 reads CASRATGGRSYEQYF. CDR3 coding DNA: TGTGCCAGCAGAGCGACAGGGGGCAGATCCTACGAGCAGTACTTC.

J is TRBJ2-7 and V is TRBV7-9; D might be TRBD1 (6 bases). The CDR3 loop spans 16 amino acids. Between the trimmed V and J ends, which lost 1 base and 6 bases, there was a span of 19 bases. Germline V gives CDR1 SEHNR, CDR2 FQNEAQ (reference sequence). CDR3 loop: CASSLGLTGYWVEQYF. CDR3 nucleotides: TGTGCCAGCAGCTTAGGTCTAACAGGGTACTGGGTCGAGCAGTACTTC.

The chain uses TRBV10-2 and TRBJ2-7; 10 nucleotides align to TRBD1. V was pared by 4 bases and J by 1 base, with 4 bases of the junction left unmatched. Germline loops: CDR1 WSHSY, CDR2 SAAADI. The CDR3 has 15 residues. The CDR3 spells CASSVGTGVSYEQYF. CDR3 nucleotide sequence: TGCGCCAGCAGTGTCGGGACAGGGGTATCCTACGAGCAGTACTTC.

This chain joins TRBV6-1 and TRBJ2-7; D might be TRBD1 (5 bases). Germline V lookup: CDR1 MNHNS, CDR2 SASEGT. The CDR3 contains 14 residues. Trimming cost V 3 bases and J 3 bases, with 12 bases left between them. The CDR3, as DNA: TGTGCCAGCAGTGAGGCCAGGGCCGGCTACGAGCAGTACTTC. This gives the protein CASSEARAGYEQYF.

V gene TRBV5-4 combines with J gene TRBJ2-1; TRBD1 might be the D (5 bases). The CDR3 spans 13 residues. V lost 4 bases, J lost 9 bases, and 14 bases lay in between. Germline-derived CDR1 and CDR2 are SGHNT and YYREEE (reference sequence). The chain's CDR3 is CASSADRAPEQFF. The CDR3 DNA reads TGTGCCAGCAGCGCTGACAGAGCGCCTGAGCAGTTCTTC.